The 25 T cell receptor beta chains given below trace back to one sample, sequenced in a study of shared clonotypes between healthy human individuals (dated by TCRdb to 2020 to 2022). Library preparation employed the immunoSEQ multiplex PCR assay. What TCRdb holds here is the immuneACCESS table cut down to in-frame rearrangements. Part of the clones is not present; checked against another copy, under half of the missing clones reflect an unresolved V gene, and the others are unexplained. This sample holds about 2.4 million clones; 93% were observed only once. The top ten hold 0.36% of the sample. The sequencing sample was made of naive CD4+ T cells from PBMCs. Taken with the paper, the label for cell subset or site translates to: CD45RA+ positively selected. Receptor source: a young man in good health. Some clones in this sample may be carry-over from other donors' samples.

The chain links TRBV5-4 to TRBJ2-1; 12 bases line up with TRBD2. The J segment lost 6 bases and the V segment lost 4 bases, leaving 8 bases of the junction unmatched. Germline lookup yields CDR1 SGHNT and CDR2 YYREEE (reference sequence). This CDR3 has 16 residues. The CDR3 bases are TGTGCCAGCAGCGTAAGACTAGCGGGAGAACCCAATGAGCAGTTCTTC. As protein: CASSVRLAGEPNEQFF.

V gene TRBV7-9 combines with J gene TRBJ2-7; TRBD2 is a possible D gene (6 bases). Trimming left V 4 bases short and J 5 bases short, with 24 bases between. This CDR3 region has 17 residues. Germline V lookup: CDR1 SEHNR, CDR2 FQNEAQ (reference sequence). The CDR3 sequence: CASSSLHWRRGLDEQYF. CDR3 in DNA: TGTGCCAGCAGCTCCTTACACTGGCGGAGGGGATTGGACGAGCAGTACTTC.

The rearrangement uses TRBV7-2 and TRBJ2-7; 10 bases align to TRBD2. Per germline, CDR1 SGHTA and CDR2 FQGNSA. The CDR3 length is 17 residues. Trimming removed 2 bases from V and 4 bases from J; junction bases left unmatched: 11. The CDR3 DNA reads TGTGCCAGCAGCTTATTCAGCCCGACTAGCGGGCTTTACGAGCAGTACTTC. This translates into CASSLFSPTSGLYEQYF.

V usage is TRBV7-9 and J usage is TRBJ2-1; unclear D gene. CDR3 length: 13 amino acids. Germline lookup yields CDR1 SEHNR and CDR2 FQNEAQ (reference sequence). V dropped 3 bases and J dropped 14 bases, with 17 bases sitting between them. CDR3 coding DNA: TGTGCCAGCAGCTTGGACCTGGTCCCGTCCAAGTTCTTC. Its protein is CASSLDLVPSKFF.

The chain combines TRBV5-4 with TRBJ1-1; unclear D gene. The CDR3 sequence is 14 residues long. The germline gives CDR1 SGHNT, CDR2 YYREEE (reference sequence). Trimming took off 1 base at V and 8 bases at J, with 15 bases between the two ends. As DNA, the CDR3 is TGTGCCAGCAGCTTGAGGGTCGACGCTTACGAAGCTTTCTTT. Translated, it gives CASSLRVDAYEAFF.

This sequence joins TRBV5-4 and TRBJ2-4; TRBD1 matches at 9 bases. The CDR3 covers 15 residues. The V segment lost 2 bases and the J segment 6 bases; nucleotides outside the gene matches: 6. Germline CDR1 SGHNT, CDR2 YYREEE (reference sequence). In DNA form, the CDR3 reads TGTGCCAGCAGCTTAACCACAGGGGGCAGAAACATTCAGTACTTC. Translation: CASSLTTGGRNIQYF.

The V gene is TRBV7-9, the J gene TRBJ2-2; 10 nucleotides match TRBD2. V trimming: 6 bases; J trimming: 7 bases; junction bases outside the gene matches: 11. Germline V gene data show CDR1 as SEHNR and CDR2 as FQNEAQ (reference sequence). CDR3 length equals 16 residues. The CDR3 region has the DNA TGTGCCAGCAGTCCGAGCGGGAGGGCCGCAAACGGGGAGCTGTTTTTT. Translation gives CASSPSGRAANGELFF. Based on the CDR3 plus reference TRBV7-9 and TRBJ2-2, the full variable domain is DTGVSQNPRHKITKRGQNVTFRCDPISEHNRLYWYRQTLGQGPEFLTYFQNEAQLEKSRLLSDRFSAERPKGSFSTLEIQRTEQGDSAMYLCASSPSGRAANGELFFGEGSRLTVL.

The CDR3 coding sequence is TGTGCCAGCAGCCAAGACCTATACATGATTGGAAACACCATATATTTT. It yields the protein CASSQDLYMIGNTIYF. V gene TRBV4-2 combines with J gene TRBJ1-3; D ambiguous. Germline-derived CDR1 and CDR2 are LGHNA and YNFKEQ. Between the trimmed V and J ends, which lost 0 bases and 3 bases, there was a span of 12 bases. The CDR3 length is 16 residues.

The chain has TRBV10-3 and TRBJ2-7; D is undetermined. Germline V lookup: CDR1 ENHRY, CDR2 SYGVKD. Trimming removed 0 bases from V and 5 bases from J, with 11 bases in between. This CDR3 is built from 14 residues. The DNA for the CDR3 is TGTGCCATCAGTGAGTCATTGAGGAGTCACGAGCAGTACTTC. Protein product: CAISESLRSHEQYF.

The genes are TRBV5-1 and TRBJ2-3; 8 bases are shared with TRBD1. The CDR3 consists of 15 residues. Looked up from germline, CDR1 is SGHRS and CDR2 is YFSETQ. Unmatched junction bases numbered 3, after V lost 2 bases and J lost 1 base. The CDR3 DNA sequence: TGCGCCAGCAGCTTACAGGACAGGGGCACAGATACGCAGTATTTT. Protein sequence: CASSLQDRGTDTQYF.

The rearrangement uses TRBV7-9 and TRBJ1-1; D possibly corresponds to TRBD1 (5 bases). Germline values: CDR1 SEHNR, CDR2 FQNEAQ (reference sequence). This CDR3 region has 16 residues. With 5 bases removed from V and 11 bases from J, the gap between germline ends came to 27 bases. CDR3 in amino acids: CASSPVGSGRVRWAFF. CDR3 nucleotides: TGTGCCAGCAGCCCTGTGGGGTCGGGGCGAGTTAGATGGGCTTTCTTT.

The table lists this clone with a count of one. The chain carries TRBV6-5 and TRBJ2-2; weak D call: TRBD2 (6 bases). Per germline, CDR1 MNHEY and CDR2 SVGAGI. V shed 6 bases and J shed 7 bases, with 15 bases lying between them. The CDR3 extends over 14 amino acids. CDR3 nucleotide sequence: TGTGCCAGCAGCAAAAGCCTAGCGCACGGGGAGCTGTTTTTT. Its translation: CASSKSLAHGELFF.

The CDR3 DNA follows: TGCAGCGTTGCGAAAGCCAGCCAAGAGACCCAGTACTTC. Amino acid sequence: CSVAKASQETQYF. This chain joins TRBV29-1 and TRBJ2-5; D is undetermined. Germline CDR1 SQVTM, CDR2 ANQGSEA. CDR3 size: 13 residues. V was cut by 4 bases and J by 1 base, with 10 bases left in between.

The J gene is TRBJ2-2, the V gene TRBV5-1, with D perhaps given as TRBD1 or TRBD2 (5 bases each). There are 13 residues in the CDR3. CDR1 and CDR2 from the germline V gene are SGHRS and YFSETQ. V lost 4 bases, J lost 8 bases, and 12 bases lay in between. The CDR3 coding sequence is TGCGCCAGCAGCCTCGGGGCCCCGGGGGAGCTGTTTTTT. Its translation is CASSLGAPGELFF.

The chain couples TRBV2 to TRBJ2-3; D remains unclear. The CDR3 is made up of 16 amino acids. CDR1 and CDR2 (germline): SNHLY, FYNNEI. Trimming took off 4 bases at V and 0 bases at J, with 14 bases between the two ends. CDR3 residues: CASSAADLGSTDTQYF. CDR3 bases: TGTGCCAGCAGTGCTGCCGACCTAGGGAGCACAGATACGCAGTATTTT.

The V call is TRBV5-1, the J call TRBJ2-7, with 9 bases lining up with TRBD2. The V segment lost 5 bases and the J segment 1 base; nucleotides outside the gene matches: 13. Germline V gives CDR1 SGHRS, CDR2 YFSETQ. This CDR3 is 17 amino acids long. CDR3 amino acids: CASRREGGGRGSYEQYF. In DNA form, the CDR3 reads TGCGCCAGCAGGCGGGAGGGTGGCGGGAGGGGATCCTACGAGCAGTACTTC.

The chain is built from TRBV28 and TRBJ2-2, with D tentatively TRBD2 (7 bases). V was clipped by 7 bases and J by 6 bases, with 15 bases between them. This CDR3 region has 14 residues. From germline, CDR1 is MDHEN and CDR2 SYDVKM. Here the CDR3 reads CASIRGGGAGELFF. The CDR3 DNA reads TGTGCCAGCATCCGAGGAGGGGGGGCCGGGGAGCTGTTTTTT.

The J gene is TRBJ2-5, the V gene TRBV19, with D possibly matching TRBD2 (6 bases). The CDR3 length is 17 residues. Between the trimmed V and J ends, which lost 3 bases and 4 bases, there was a span of 21 bases. The germline V gene has CDR1 LNHDA and CDR2 SQIVND (reference sequence). The CDR3 reads CASSIRGNLLQAETQYF. CDR3 nucleotide sequence: TGTGCCAGTAGTATTCGCGGGAACCTACTGCAGGCAGAGACCCAGTACTTC.

The chain couples TRBV28 to TRBJ1-2; D perhaps matches TRBD1 (5 bases). Trimming cost V 6 bases and J 3 bases, with 11 bases left between them. The germline V gene encodes CDR1 MDHEN and CDR2 SYDVKM. The CDR3 spans 13 residues. In DNA, the CDR3 is TGTGCCAGCAGCGCAGGGATGTACTATGGCTACACCTTC. Amino acids: CASSAGMYYGYTF.

The chain recombines TRBV29-1 with TRBJ2-2; D not certain. Germline-derived CDR1 and CDR2 are SQVTM and ANQGSEA. V lost 4 bases and J 0 bases, leaving 9 bases between the germline ends. The CDR3 has 14 residues. CDR3 nucleotide sequence: TGCAGCGTTGGAGCTGCCGCGAACACCGGGGAGCTGTTTTTT. Its translation: CSVGAAANTGELFF.

This clone has just a few counts. This sequence joins TRBV27 and TRBJ2-1; D may be TRBD2 (7 bases). The CDR3 spans 15 residues. V shed 6 bases and J shed 4 bases, with 16 bases lying between them. Germline V gene sequence: CDR1 MNHEY, CDR2 SMNVEV (reference sequence). The CDR3 loop reads CASRRRGPMYNEQFF. CDR3 DNA: TGTGCCAGCAGGAGGCGGGGGCCCATGTACAATGAGCAGTTCTTC.

The chain employs TRBV29-1 and TRBJ1-2; D might be TRBD1 (5 bases). The germline CDR1 and CDR2 sequences are SQVTM and ANQGSEA. V was cut by 5 bases and J by 8 bases, with 12 bases left in between. The CDR3 sequence is 11 residues long. The DNA of the CDR3 is TGCAGCGTTAGTCAGGGAGGCGGCTACACCTTC. Translated, it gives CSVSQGGGYTF.

The chain links TRBV5-1 to TRBJ2-1; D possibly corresponds to TRBD2 (6 bases). Germline assignment: CDR1 SGHRS and CDR2 YFSETQ. The V end was cut by 0 bases, the J end by 14 bases, with 15 bases between. The CDR3 consists of 13 residues. This CDR3 is CASSLDRRDPEFF. As DNA, the CDR3 is TGCGCCAGCAGCTTGGACCGGCGGGATCCCGAGTTCTTC.

The chain links TRBV19 to TRBJ1-2; D may be TRBD1 (6 bases). The CDR3 is 11 residues long. Germline V gives CDR1 LNHDA, CDR2 SQIVND (reference sequence). The CDR3: CAATGNYGYTF. CDR3 nucleotides: TGTGCAGCTACAGGGAACTATGGCTACACCTTC.

On this clone: Other nucleotide sequences in the sample specify the same CDR3. V gene TRBV5-1 combines with J gene TRBJ2-7; 8 nucleotides match TRBD1. The germline CDR1 and CDR2 sequences are SGHRS and YFSETQ. The CDR3 covers 13 residues. The V and J ends lost 0 bases and 6 bases, in that order; junction bases with no gene match: 2. This chain's CDR3 is CASSLGQGSEQYF. CDR3 DNA: TGCGCCAGCAGCTTGGGACAGGGGAGCGAGCAGTACTTC.